This T cell receptor (beta chain) was recovered during a study of glioma-infiltrating T cells after dendritic cell vaccination. Described time point: after dendritic cell vaccination, including at tumor progression/relapse. All glioblastoma patients lacked an isocitrate dehydrogenase mutation. This clone was observed a handful of times. This CDR3 is built from 13 residues. Germline CDR1 MNHNS, CDR2 SASEGT. The V gene lost 6 bases and the J gene lost 5 bases, with 13 bases spanning the gap. Data came from immunoSEQ multiplex PCR; TCRdb stores just in-frame clones and leaves some out. The sample holds 90,000 or so clones; 75% to 90% are singletons and the top ten take over 2%.

The sequencing used blood, collected after dendritic cell vaccination. This clonotype was sampled from a human donor with glioblastoma. V is TRBV6-1 and J is TRBJ1-1, with D possibly matching TRBD1 (6 bases). CDR3: CASRFADSTEAFF. DNA for the CDR3: TGTGCCAGCAGATTCGCGGACAGTACTGAAGCTTTCTTT.